This entry concerns a single T cell receptor (beta chain). Its antigen is not known. The sample belongs to a study of T-cell memory formation after mild COVID-19. Employing constant-segment primers, 5'RACE generated TCR alpha and TCR beta cDNA libraries bearing sample barcodes and UMIs. Using its own MiXCR run on the 5' RACE reads, TCRdb lists one record per CDR3 protein. The repertoire holds 470,000 or so distinct CDR3 sequences, with 15% to 20% as singletons. Overall study results and limits: Contracting CD8+ clones were enriched in EMRA, CD4+ mainly in CM and EM. Some clones that responded turned up in pre-infection memory, which suggests that cross-reactive memory joined in.

CDR3 size: 16 residues. Germline V gives CDR1 LGHNA, CDR2 YNFKEQ. Unmatched junction bases numbered 8, after V lost 1 base and J lost 7 bases. The specimen was PBMCs or a T cell subset sorted from them (not recorded which). This clonotype originated in an adult woman who had mild COVID-19 (a few samples of this study predate the infection). Cell type and time point are not known. This sequence joins TRBV4-2 and TRBJ2-5; 11 nucleotides line up with TRBD1. CDR3 in amino acids: CASSQGRTGGAGTQYF. The CDR3 nucleotides read TGTGCCAGCAGCCAAGGGAGGACAGGGGGCGCGGGGACCCAGTACTTC.